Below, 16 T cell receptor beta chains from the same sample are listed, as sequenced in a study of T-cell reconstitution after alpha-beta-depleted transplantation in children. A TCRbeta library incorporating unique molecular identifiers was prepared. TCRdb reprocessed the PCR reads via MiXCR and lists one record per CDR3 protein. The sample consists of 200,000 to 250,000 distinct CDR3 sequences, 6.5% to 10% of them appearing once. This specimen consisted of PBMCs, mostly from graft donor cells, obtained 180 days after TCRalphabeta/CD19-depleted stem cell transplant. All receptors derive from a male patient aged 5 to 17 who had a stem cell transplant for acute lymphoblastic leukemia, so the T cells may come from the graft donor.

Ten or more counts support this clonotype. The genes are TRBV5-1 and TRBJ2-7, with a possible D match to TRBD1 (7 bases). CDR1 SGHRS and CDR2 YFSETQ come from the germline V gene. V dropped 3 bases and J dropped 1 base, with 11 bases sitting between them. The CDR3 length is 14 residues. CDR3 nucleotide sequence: TGCGCCAGCAGCTCGGGGGACAGTTCCTACGAGCAGTACTTC. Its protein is CASSSGDSSYEQYF.

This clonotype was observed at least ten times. CDR3 in amino acids: CASSPGGPGELFF. Here the CDR3 DNA reads TGTGCCAGCTCCCCCGGGGGCCCCGGGGAGCTGTTTTTT. This rearrangement joins TRBV3-1 to TRBJ2-2; TRBD1 or TRBD2 may be the D gene (6 bases each). V was pared by 8 bases and J by 6 bases, with 13 bases between. There are 13 residues in the CDR3. CDR1 is LGHDT, CDR2 YNNKEL, per germline (reference sequence).

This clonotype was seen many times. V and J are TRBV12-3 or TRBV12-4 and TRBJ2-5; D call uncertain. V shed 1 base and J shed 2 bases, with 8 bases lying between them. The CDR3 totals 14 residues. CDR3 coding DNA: TGTGCCAGCAGTTTAGGCGGAGCGCAAGAGACCCAGTACTTC. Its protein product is CASSLGGAQETQYF.

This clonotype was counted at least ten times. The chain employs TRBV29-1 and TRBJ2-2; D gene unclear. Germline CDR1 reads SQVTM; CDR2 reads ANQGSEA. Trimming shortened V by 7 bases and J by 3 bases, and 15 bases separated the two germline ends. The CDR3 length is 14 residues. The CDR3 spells CSAKEQKYTGELFF. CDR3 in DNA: TGCAGCGCCAAAGAACAGAAGTACACCGGGGAGCTGTTTTTT.

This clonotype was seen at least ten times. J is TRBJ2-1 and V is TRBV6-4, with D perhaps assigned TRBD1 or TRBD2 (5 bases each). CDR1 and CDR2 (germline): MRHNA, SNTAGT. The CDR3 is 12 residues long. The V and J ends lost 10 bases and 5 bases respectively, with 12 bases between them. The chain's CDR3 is CATGTDHNEQFF. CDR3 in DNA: TGTGCCACCGGGACCGACCACAATGAGCAGTTCTTC.

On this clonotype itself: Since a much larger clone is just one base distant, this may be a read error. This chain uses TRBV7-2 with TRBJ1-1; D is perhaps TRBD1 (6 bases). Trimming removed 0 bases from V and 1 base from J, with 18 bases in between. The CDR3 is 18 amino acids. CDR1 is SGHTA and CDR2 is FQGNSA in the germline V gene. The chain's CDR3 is CTSSLAYRVPFQNTEAFF. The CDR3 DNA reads TGTACCAGCAGCTTAGCCTACAGGGTCCCCTTCCAGAACACTGAAGCTTTCTTT.

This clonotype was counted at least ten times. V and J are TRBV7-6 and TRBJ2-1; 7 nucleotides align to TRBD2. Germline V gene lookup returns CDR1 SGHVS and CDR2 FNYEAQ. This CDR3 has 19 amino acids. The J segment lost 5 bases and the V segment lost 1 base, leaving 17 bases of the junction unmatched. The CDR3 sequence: CASSLVLGWRRESHNEQFF. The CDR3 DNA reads TGTGCCAGCAGCTTAGTTCTGGGGTGGCGGCGGGAGAGCCACAATGAGCAGTTCTTC.

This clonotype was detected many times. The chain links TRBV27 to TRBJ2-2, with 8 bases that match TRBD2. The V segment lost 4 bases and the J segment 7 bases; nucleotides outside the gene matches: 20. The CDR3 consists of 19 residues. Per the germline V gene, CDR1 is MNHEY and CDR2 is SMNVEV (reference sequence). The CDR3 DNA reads TGTGCCAGCAGTTCCGGGGGGGCCCGGTGGCCGCGAGGTAACGGGGAGCTGTTTTTT. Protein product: CASSSGGARWPRGNGELFF.

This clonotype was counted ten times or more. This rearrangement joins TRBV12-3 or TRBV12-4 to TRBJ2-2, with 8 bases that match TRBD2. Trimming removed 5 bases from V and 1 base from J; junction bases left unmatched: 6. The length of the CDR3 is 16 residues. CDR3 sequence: CASSGRGALNTGELFF. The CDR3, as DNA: TGTGCCAGCAGTGGGCGGGGGGCCCTGAACACCGGGGAGCTGTTTTTT.

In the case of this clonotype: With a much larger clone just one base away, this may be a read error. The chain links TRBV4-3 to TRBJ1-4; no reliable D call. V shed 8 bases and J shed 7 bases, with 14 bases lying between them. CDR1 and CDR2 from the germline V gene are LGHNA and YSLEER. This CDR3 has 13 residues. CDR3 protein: CASGGIGGEKLFF. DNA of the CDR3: TGCGCCAGCGGCGGAATCGGCGGTGAAAAACTGTTTTTT.

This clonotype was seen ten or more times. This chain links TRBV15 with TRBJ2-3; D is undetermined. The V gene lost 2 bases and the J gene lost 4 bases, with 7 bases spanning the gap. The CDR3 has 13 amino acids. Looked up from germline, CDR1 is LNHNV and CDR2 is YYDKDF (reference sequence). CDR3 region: CATSRQFSDTQYF. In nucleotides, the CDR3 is TGTGCCACCAGCAGACAGTTCTCAGATACGCAGTATTTT.

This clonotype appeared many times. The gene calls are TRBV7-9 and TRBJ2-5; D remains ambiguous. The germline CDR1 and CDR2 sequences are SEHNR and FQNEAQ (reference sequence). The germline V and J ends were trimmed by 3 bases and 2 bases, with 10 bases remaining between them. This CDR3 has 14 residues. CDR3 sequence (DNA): TGTGCCAGCAGCTTTGTTCCTAGTCAAGAGACCCAGTACTTC. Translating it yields CASSFVPSQETQYF.

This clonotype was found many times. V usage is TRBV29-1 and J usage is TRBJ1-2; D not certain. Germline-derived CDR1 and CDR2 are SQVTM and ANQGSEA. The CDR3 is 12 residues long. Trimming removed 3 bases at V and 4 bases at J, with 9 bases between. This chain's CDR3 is CSVDGPSYGYTF. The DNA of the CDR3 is TGCAGCGTTGATGGTCCCTCCTATGGCTACACCTTC.

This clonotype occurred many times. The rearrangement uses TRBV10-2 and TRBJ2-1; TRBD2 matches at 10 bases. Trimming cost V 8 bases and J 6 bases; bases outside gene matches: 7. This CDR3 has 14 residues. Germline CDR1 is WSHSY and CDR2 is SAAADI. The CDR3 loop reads CASLPGLASNEQFF. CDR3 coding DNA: TGCGCCAGCTTGCCGGGACTAGCGTCCAATGAGCAGTTCTTC.

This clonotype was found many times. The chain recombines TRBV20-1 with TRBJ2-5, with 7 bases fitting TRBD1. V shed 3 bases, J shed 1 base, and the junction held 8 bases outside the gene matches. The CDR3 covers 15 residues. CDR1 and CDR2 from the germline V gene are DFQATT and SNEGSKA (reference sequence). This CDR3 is CSASRPTGSQETQYF. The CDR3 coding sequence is TGCAGTGCTAGCCGTCCGACAGGGTCCCAAGAGACCCAGTACTTC.

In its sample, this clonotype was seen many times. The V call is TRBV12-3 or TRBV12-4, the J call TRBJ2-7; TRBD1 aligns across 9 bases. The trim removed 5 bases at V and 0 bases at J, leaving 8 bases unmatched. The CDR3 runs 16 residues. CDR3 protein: CASSHSRDRASYEQYF. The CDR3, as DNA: TGTGCCAGCAGTCATTCCCGGGACAGGGCCTCCTACGAGCAGTACTTC.